This TCR beta chain is from a study of T cell responses to AZD1222 COVID-19 vaccine. Libraries were prepared by immunoSEQ multiplex PCR; TCRdb keeps only in-frame clonotypes and omits some of them. The sample lists under 150,000 clones, roughly 92% occurring once. This clone was found a few times. Its antigen is as yet unknown. Notes on the study in general: Repertoires were obtained only post-peak T cell response. Baseline seropositivity characterized only a handful of AZD1222 recipients.

The CDR3 has 13 amino acids. J lost 8 bases, V lost 3 bases, and 5 bases had no gene match. CDR1 and CDR2 (germline): SGHTA, FQGNSA. This receptor was obtained from an adult in good health. The chain joins TRBV7-2 to TRBJ1-2; 8 bases agree with TRBD1. This specimen was peripheral blood, taken on day 0 of AZD1222 vaccination. Here the CDR3 reads CASSFQGAGGYTF. The CDR3 coding sequence is TGTGCCAGCAGCTTCCAGGGGGCTGGAGGCTACACCTTC. The full variable domain, completed using reference TRBV7-2 and TRBJ1-2, is GAGVSQSPSNKVTEKGKDVELRCDPISGHTALYWYRQSLGQGLEFLIYFQGNSAPDKSGLPSDRFSAERTGGSVSTLTIQRTQQEDSAVYLCASSFQGAGGYTFGSGTRLTVV.